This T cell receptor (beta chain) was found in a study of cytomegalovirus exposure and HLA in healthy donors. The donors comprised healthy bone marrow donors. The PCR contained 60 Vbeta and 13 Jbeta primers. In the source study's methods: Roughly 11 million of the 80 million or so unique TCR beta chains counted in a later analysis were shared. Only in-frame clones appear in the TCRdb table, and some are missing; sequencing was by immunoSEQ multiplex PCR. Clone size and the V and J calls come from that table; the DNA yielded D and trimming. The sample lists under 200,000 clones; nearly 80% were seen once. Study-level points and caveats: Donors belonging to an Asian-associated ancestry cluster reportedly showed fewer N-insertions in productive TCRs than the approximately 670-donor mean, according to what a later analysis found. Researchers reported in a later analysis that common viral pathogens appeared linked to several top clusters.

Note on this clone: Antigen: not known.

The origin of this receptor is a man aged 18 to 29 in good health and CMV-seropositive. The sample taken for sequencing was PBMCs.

The CDR3 protein is CASSPISGGENTGELFF. The CDR3 nucleotides are TGTGCCAGCAGCCCGATTAGCGGGGGTGAAAACACCGGGGAGCTGTTTTTT. The V and J genes are TRBV25-1 and TRBJ2-2, with 9 nucleotides matching TRBD2. The CDR3 consists of 17 residues. Germline V gives CDR1 MGHDK, CDR2 SYGVNS. With 6 bases clipped from V and 2 bases from J, the junction kept 10 bases outside the gene matches.